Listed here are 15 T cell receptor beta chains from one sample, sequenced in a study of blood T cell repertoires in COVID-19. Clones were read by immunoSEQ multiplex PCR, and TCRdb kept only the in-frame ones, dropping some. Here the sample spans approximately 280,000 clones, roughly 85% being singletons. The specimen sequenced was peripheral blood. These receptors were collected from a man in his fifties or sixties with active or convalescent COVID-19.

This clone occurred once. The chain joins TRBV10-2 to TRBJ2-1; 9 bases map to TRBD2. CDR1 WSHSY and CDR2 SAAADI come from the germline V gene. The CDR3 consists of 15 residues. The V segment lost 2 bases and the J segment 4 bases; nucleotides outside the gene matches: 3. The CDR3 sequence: CASSESGRPYNEQFF. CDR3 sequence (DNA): TGCGCCAGCAGTGAGAGCGGGAGGCCTTACAATGAGCAGTTCTTC.

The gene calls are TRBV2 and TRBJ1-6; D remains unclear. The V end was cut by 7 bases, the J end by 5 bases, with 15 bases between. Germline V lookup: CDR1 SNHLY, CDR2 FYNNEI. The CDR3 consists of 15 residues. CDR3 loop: CASKVENSDNSPLHF. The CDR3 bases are TGTGCCAGCAAGGTAGAGAACAGTGATAATTCACCCCTCCACTTT.

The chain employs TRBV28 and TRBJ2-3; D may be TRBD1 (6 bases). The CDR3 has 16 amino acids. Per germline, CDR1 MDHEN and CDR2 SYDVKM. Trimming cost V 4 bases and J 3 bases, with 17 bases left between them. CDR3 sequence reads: CASSSIRGAATDTQYF. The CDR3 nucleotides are TGTGCCAGCAGTTCCATCAGGGGAGCAGCGACAGATACGCAGTATTTT.

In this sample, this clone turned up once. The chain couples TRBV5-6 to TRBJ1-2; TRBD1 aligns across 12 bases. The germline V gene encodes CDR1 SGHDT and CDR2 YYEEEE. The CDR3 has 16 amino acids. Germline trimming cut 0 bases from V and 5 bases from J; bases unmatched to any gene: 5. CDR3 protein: CASSLEGQGAGYGYTF. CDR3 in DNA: TGTGCCAGCAGCTTGGAGGGACAGGGGGCGGGTTATGGCTACACCTTC.

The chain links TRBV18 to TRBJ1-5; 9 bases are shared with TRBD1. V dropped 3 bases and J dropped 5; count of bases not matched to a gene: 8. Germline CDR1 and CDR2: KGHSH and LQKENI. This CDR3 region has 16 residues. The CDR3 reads CASSPWGQGGDQPQHF. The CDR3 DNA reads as TGTGCCAGCTCACCCTGGGGACAGGGAGGGGATCAGCCCCAGCATTTT.

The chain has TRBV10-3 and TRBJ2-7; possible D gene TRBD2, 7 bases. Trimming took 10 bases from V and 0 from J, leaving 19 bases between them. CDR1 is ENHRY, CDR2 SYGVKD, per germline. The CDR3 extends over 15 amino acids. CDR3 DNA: TGTGCCACCGGCCGGGGGGCGGGGAGCTCCTACGAGCAGTACTTC. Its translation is CATGRGAGSSYEQYF.

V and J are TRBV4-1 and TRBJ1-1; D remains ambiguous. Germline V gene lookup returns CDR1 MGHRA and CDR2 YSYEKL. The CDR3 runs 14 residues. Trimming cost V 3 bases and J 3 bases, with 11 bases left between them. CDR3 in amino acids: CASSQVLRDTEAFF. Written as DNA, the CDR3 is TGCGCCAGCAGCCAGGTACTCCGGGACACTGAAGCTTTCTTT.

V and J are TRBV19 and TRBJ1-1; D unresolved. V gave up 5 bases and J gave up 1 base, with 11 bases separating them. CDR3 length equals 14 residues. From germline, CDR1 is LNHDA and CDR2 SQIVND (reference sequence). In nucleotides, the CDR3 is TGTGCCAGTAGTGGGTACACGGGGAACACTGAAGCTTTCTTT. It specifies CASSGYTGNTEAFF.

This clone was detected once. The CDR3 is CASSMDRGGNEQFF. CDR3 DNA: TGTGCCAGTAGTATGGACAGGGGGGGTAATGAGCAGTTCTTC. The V call is TRBV19, the J call TRBJ2-1, with 10 nucleotides matching TRBD1. With 3 bases clipped from V and 7 bases from J, the junction kept 3 bases outside the gene matches. CDR3 size: 14 residues. Germline-derived CDR1 and CDR2 are LNHDA and SQIVND (reference sequence).

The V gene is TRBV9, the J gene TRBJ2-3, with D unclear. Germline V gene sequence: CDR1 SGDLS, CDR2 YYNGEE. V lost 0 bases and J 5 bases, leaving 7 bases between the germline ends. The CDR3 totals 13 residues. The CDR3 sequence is CASSVAQVDTQYF. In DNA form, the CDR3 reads TGTGCCAGCAGCGTAGCCCAGGTAGATACGCAGTATTTT.

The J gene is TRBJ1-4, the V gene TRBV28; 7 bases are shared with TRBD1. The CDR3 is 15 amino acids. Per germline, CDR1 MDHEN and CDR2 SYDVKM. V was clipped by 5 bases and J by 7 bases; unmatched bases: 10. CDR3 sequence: CASSQGGRKAEKLFF. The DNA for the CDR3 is TGTGCCAGCAGTCAAGGGGGCAGGAAAGCTGAAAAACTGTTTTTT.

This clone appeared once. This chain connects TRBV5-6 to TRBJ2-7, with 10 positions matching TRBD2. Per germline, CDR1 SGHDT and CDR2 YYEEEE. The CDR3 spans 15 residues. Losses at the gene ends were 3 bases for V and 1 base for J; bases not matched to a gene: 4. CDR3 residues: CASSSGLAESYEQYF. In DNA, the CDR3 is TGTGCCAGCAGCTCAGGACTAGCGGAGTCCTACGAGCAGTACTTC.

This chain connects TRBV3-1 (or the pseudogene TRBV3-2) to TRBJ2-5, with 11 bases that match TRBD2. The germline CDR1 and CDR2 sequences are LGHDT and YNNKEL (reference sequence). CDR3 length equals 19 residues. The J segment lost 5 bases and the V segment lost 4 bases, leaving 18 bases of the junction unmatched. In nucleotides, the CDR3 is TGTGCCAGCAGCCCGACCCCAGGACTCAGTAGCGGGAGGGGGGAGACCCAGTACTTC. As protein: CASSPTPGLSSGRGETQYF.

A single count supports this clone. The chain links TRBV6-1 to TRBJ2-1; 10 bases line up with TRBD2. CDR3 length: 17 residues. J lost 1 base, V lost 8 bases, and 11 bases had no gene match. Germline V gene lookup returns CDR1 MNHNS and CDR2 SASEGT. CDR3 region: CASRGLAAQGSYNEQFF. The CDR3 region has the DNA TGTGCCAGCCGTGGACTAGCGGCACAGGGTTCCTACAATGAGCAGTTCTTC.

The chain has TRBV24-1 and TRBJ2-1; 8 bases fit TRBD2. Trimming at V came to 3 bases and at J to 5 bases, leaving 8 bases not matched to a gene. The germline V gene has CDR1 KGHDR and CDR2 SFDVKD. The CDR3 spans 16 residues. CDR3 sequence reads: CATSDPAAGADNEQFF. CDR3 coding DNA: TGTGCCACCAGTGATCCCGCAGCGGGAGCGGACAATGAGCAGTTCTTC.